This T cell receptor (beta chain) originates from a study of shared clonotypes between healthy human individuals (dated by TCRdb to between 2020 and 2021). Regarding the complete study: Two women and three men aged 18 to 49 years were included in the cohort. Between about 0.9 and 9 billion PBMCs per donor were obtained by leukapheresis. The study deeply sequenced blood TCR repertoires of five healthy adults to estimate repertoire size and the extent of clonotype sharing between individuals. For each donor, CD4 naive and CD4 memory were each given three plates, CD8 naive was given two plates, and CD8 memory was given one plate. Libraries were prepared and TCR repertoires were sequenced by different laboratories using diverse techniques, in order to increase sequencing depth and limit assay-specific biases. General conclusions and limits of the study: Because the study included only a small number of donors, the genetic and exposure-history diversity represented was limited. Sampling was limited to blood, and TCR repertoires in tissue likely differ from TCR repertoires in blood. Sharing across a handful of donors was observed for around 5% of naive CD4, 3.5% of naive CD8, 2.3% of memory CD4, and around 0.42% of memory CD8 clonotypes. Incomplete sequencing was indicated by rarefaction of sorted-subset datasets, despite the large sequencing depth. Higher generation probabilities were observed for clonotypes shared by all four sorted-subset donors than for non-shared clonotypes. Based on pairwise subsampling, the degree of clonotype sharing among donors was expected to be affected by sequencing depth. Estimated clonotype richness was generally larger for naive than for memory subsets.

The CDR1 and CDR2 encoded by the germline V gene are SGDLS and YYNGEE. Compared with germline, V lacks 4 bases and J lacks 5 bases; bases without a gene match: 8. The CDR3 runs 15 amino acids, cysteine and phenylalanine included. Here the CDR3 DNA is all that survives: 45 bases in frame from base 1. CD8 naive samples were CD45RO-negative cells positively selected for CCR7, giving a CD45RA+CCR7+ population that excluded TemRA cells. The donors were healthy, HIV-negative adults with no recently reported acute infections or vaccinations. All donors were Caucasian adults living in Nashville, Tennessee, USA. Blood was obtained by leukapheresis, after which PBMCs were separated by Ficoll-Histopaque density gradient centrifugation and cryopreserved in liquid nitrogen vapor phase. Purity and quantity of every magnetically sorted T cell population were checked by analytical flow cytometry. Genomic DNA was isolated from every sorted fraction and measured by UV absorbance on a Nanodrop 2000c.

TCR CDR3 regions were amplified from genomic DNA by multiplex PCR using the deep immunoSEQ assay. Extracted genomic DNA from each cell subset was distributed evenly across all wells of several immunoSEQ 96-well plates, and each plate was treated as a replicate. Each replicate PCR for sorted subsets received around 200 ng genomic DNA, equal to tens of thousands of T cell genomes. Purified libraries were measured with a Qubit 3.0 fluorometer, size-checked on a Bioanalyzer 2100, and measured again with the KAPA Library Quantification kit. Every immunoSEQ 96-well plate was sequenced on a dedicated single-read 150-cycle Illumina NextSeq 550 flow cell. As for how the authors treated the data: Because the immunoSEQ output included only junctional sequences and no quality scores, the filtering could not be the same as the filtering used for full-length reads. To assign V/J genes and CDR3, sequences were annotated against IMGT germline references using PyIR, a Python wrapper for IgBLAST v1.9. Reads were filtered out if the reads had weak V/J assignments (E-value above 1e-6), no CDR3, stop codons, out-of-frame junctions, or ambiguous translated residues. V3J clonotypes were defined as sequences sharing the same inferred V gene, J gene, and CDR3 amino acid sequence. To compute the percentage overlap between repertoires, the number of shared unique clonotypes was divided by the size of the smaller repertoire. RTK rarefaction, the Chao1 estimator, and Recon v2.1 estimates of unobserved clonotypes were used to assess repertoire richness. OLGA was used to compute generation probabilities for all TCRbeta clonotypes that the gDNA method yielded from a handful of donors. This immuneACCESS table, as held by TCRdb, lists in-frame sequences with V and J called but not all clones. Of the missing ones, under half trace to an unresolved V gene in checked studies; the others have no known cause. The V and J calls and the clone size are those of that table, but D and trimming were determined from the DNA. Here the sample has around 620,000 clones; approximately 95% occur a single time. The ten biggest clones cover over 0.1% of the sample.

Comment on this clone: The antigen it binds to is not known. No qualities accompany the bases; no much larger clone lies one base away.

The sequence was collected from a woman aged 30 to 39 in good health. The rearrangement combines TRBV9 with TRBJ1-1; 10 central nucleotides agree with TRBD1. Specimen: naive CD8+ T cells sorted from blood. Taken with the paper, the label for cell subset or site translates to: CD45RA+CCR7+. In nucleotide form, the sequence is TGTGCCAGCAGCCTCAGACAGGGGGCGGGAACTGAAGCTTTCTTT. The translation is CASSLRQGAGTEAFF.